This entry lists 26 T cell receptor beta chains sequenced from one sample in a study of blood T cells in healthy people across ages. A J-beta primer mix and a sample-barcoded 5' primer were used in a second PCR of roughly 6 to 12 cycles. TCRdb reanalysed the 5' RACE reads using MiXCR and keeps one entry per CDR3 protein. The table has about 1.8 million distinct CDR3 sequences, 49% seen once. Sequencing input: blood. The receptors originated from a woman aged 40-49 years in good health.

The chain employs TRBV4-3 and TRBJ2-1; 10 bases line up with TRBD2. The DNA end favors TRBJ2-7, so the J call may be wrong. CDR1 and CDR2 (germline): LGHNA, YSLEER. The CDR3 runs 18 residues. CDR3 DNA sequence: TGCGCCAGCAGCCAAGATGGGGCTAGCGGGGGCTATTACAATGAGCAGTACTTC. Protein sequence: CASSQDGASGGYYNEQYF.

The chain combines TRBV28 with TRBJ2-7; 16 positions agree with TRBD2. There are 17 residues in the CDR3. The germline V gene encodes CDR1 MDHEN and CDR2 SYDVKM. Losses at the gene ends were 6 bases for V and 0 bases for J; bases not matched to a gene: 5. The CDR3 is CASRGLAGGPSSYEQYF. The DNA for the CDR3 is TGTGCCAGCAGGGGACTAGCGGGGGGGCCCAGCTCCTACGAGCAGTACTTC.

This clonotype was picked up a small number of times. V usage is TRBV7-2 and J usage is TRBJ1-4, with D maybe TRBD1 (5 bases). Germline V gives CDR1 SGHTA, CDR2 FQGNSA. V lost 0 bases and J 5 bases, leaving 13 bases between the germline ends. CDR3 length equals 16 residues. As DNA, the CDR3 is TGTGCCAGCAGCTTAGCTCAGGGACTGAGGAATGAAAAACTGTTTTTT. It is translated as CASSLAQGLRNEKLFF.

This clonotype was seen only a few times. The V and J genes are TRBV9 and TRBJ2-5; a weak D match, TRBD2 (5 bases). The CDR3 is 13 residues long. CDR1 is SGDLS and CDR2 is YYNGEE in the germline V gene. The germline V and J ends were trimmed by 1 base and 4 bases, with 8 bases remaining between them. Here the CDR3 DNA reads TGTGCCAGCAGCGTATGGGCGGGAGAGACCCAGTACTTC. This encodes CASSVWAGETQYF.

The chain has TRBV7-9 and TRBJ2-4; D is unclear. Trimming removed 1 base from V and 0 bases from J, with 16 bases in between. Germline-derived CDR1 and CDR2 are SEHNR and FQNEAQ (reference sequence). The CDR3 totals 18 residues. CDR3 coding DNA: TGTGCCAGCAGCTTAGTTGTGGGTGACTGGTTAGCCAAAAACATTCAGTACTTC. Encoded protein: CASSLVVGDWLAKNIQYF.

The rearrangement joins TRBV28 to TRBJ2-5; D is unresolved. Germline lookup yields CDR1 MDHEN and CDR2 SYDVKM. V lost 7 bases to trimming and J lost 5 bases, with 14 bases between them. CDR3 size: 13 residues. In nucleotides, the CDR3 is TGTGCCAGCACCGCGGCGGCGGAGGAGACCCAGTACTTC. It translates to CASTAAAEETQYF.

The V and J genes are TRBV20-1 and TRBJ1-2; 9 positions agree with TRBD1. Germline V gives CDR1 DFQATT, CDR2 SNEGSKA (reference sequence). This CDR3 contains 14 residues. J was trimmed by 5 bases and V by 1 base; bases with no gene match: 5. The DNA for the CDR3 is TGCAGTGCTAGAGCCGATGACAGGGGGTATGGCTACACCTTC. Encoded protein: CSARADDRGYGYTF.

This rearrangement joins TRBV12-3 or TRBV12-4 to TRBJ2-5; D gene unclear. V dropped 3 bases and J dropped 1 base, with 9 bases sitting between them. The CDR3 is 14 amino acids. The CDR3 protein is CASSFNGGQETQYF. The CDR3, as DNA: TGTGCCAGCAGTTTTAATGGCGGCCAAGAGACCCAGTACTTC.

This chain joins TRBV5-1 and TRBJ2-3; no firm D call. Germline-derived CDR1 and CDR2 are SGHRS and YFSETQ. CDR3 size: 12 residues. V gave up 4 bases and J gave up 6 bases, with 9 bases separating them. The CDR3 DNA reads TGCGCCAGCAGCATACGTCCTGATACGCAGTATTTT. Protein: CASSIRPDTQYF.

This chain connects TRBV11-2 to TRBJ2-5, with D hard to call. The J call is uncertain, as TRBJ2-7 better fits the DNA end. The V gene's germline CDR1 is SGHAT and CDR2 FQNNGV. The CDR3 covers 13 residues. The CDR3 DNA follows: TGTGCCAGCAGCCCAATCAGAGCCTACGAGCAGTACTTC. Its protein is CASSPIRAYEQYF.

The chain uses TRBV5-1 and TRBJ1-2; D unclear. This CDR3 is 14 amino acids long. V lost 4 bases, J lost 7 bases, and 17 bases lay in between. Per the germline V gene, CDR1 is SGHRS and CDR2 is YFSETQ. The CDR3 sequence: CASSLHSGTGGYTF. The CDR3 bases are TGCGCCAGCAGCCTCCATTCTGGCACTGGTGGCTACACCTTC.

CDR3 sequence reads: CACNSPGVRARTRETQYF. The CDR3 bases are TGTGCCTGCAACTCACCTGGGGTCAGGGCTCGGACTCGAGAGACCCAGTACTTC. The chain combines TRBV12-3 or TRBV12-4 with TRBJ2-5; either TRBD1 or TRBD2 may fit D (5 bases each). Trimming shortened V by 11 bases and J by 4 bases, and 32 bases separated the two germline ends. The CDR3 is made up of 18 amino acids.

The chain couples TRBV20-1 to TRBJ2-5, with D tentatively TRBD2 (5 bases). Trimming took 6 bases from V and 6 from J, leaving 20 bases between them. The germline V gene encodes CDR1 DFQATT and CDR2 SNEGSKA (reference sequence). The CDR3 contains 14 residues. CDR3 protein: CSASPLAFGKTQYF. CDR3 DNA: TGCAGTGCGAGTCCCCTAGCTTTCGGGAAGACCCAGTACTTC.

The chain has TRBV7-9 and TRBJ2-2; D remains unclear. The V and J ends lost 5 bases and 6 bases respectively, with 13 bases between them. CDR1 SEHNR and CDR2 FQNEAQ come from the germline V gene (reference sequence). This CDR3 contains 14 residues. CDR3 in amino acids: CASSPDGNPGELFF. The CDR3 nucleotides are TGTGCCAGCAGCCCGGACGGCAATCCCGGGGAGCTGTTTTTT.

The chain is built from TRBV6-1 and TRBJ2-3; no definite D call. The CDR3 contains 15 residues. V lost 2 bases, J lost 1 base, and 10 bases lay in between. Germline V CDR1 and CDR2: MNHNS, SASEGT. The CDR3 DNA reads as TGTGCCAGCAGTGAACAGCCCAAGGGCACAGATACGCAGTATTTT. The encoded protein is CASSEQPKGTDTQYF.

This clonotype was seen a few times. The V gene is TRBV7-8, the J gene TRBJ2-1; 14 positions agree with TRBD2. V shed 5 bases and J 4 bases; nucleotides not matched to a gene: 10. The CDR3 has 18 residues. CDR1 and CDR2 from the germline V gene are SGHVS and FQNEAQ. CDR3 bases: TGTGCCAGCAGCGAGGGACTAGCGGGGGCCGCGTTTTACAATGAGCAGTTCTTC. Residues: CASSEGLAGAAFYNEQFF.

This clonotype was seen a few times. The J gene is TRBJ2-4, the V gene TRBV20-1; 8 bases are a match to TRBD1. V shed 5 bases, J shed 2 bases, and the junction held 8 bases outside the gene matches. The germline CDR1 and CDR2 sequences are DFQATT and SNEGSKA (reference sequence). The CDR3 has 15 amino acids. CDR3 region: CSAFTQGATKNIQYF. The CDR3 DNA is TGCAGTGCTTTCACTCAGGGGGCGACCAAAAACATTCAGTACTTC.

This clonotype has a handful of counts. This sequence joins TRBV3-1 and TRBJ2-6; D unresolved. The length of the CDR3 is 14 residues. The germline V gene has CDR1 LGHDT and CDR2 YNNKEL (reference sequence). With 2 bases removed from V and 5 bases from J, the gap between germline ends came to 7 bases. DNA of the CDR3: TGTGCCAGCAGCCAATCCGTTCGGGCCAACGTCCTGACTTTC. Its translation: CASSQSVRANVLTF.

The V gene is TRBV5-6, the J gene TRBJ2-3; no firm D call. The CDR3 runs 17 residues. CDR1 is SGHDT and CDR2 is YYEEEE in the germline V gene. The V end lost 2 bases, the J end lost 2 bases, and 18 bases lay between the germline ends. CDR3 region: CASSLALRQKLTDTQYF. The CDR3, as DNA: TGTGCCAGCAGCTTAGCCCTGCGGCAGAAACTCACAGATACGCAGTATTTT.

Of note for this clonotype: One end of the junction is discordant with germline, which a read error may explain. The chain links TRBV14 to TRBJ2-5, with D possibly being TRBD2 (6 bases). CDR1 and CDR2 from the germline V gene are SGHDN and FVKESK. The CDR3 sequence is 18 residues long. The CDR3 reads CACSQRRGTRRTPETQYF. CDR3 bases: TGTGCCTGCAGCCAAAGGAGGGGAACGCGGCGGACCCCAGAGACCCAGTACTTC.

This clonotype was seen a handful of times. The chain is built from TRBV6-5 and TRBJ1-2; D unresolved. Germline V gene data show CDR1 as MNHEY and CDR2 as SVGAGI. V was trimmed by 6 bases and J by 2 bases, leaving 16 bases between them. The CDR3 spans 15 residues. The CDR3, as DNA: TGTGCCAGCAGACCCCCCTTGACCGGGAACTATGGCTACACCTTC. Its translation: CASRPPLTGNYGYTF.

The CDR3 protein is CASSVSGAPGANVLTF. Written as DNA, the CDR3 is TGTGCCAGCAGCGTAAGTGGGGCTCCCGGGGCCAACGTCCTGACTTTC. The chain joins TRBV9 to TRBJ2-6; the D gene is possibly TRBD1 (5 bases). The CDR3 contains 16 residues. Germline V gene data show CDR1 as SGDLS and CDR2 as YYNGEE. V lost 1 base and J 4 bases, leaving 12 bases between the germline ends.

This clonotype was seen only once. V is TRBV7-2 and J is TRBJ2-5, with 11 bases lining up with TRBD2. There are 16 residues in the CDR3. Germline loops: CDR1 SGHTA, CDR2 FQGNSA. V lost 3 bases, J lost 4 bases, and 7 bases stayed unmatched. CDR3 coding DNA: TGTGCCAGCAGCTTCGGGACTAGCGGTCCGTTAGAGACCCAGTACTTC. Residues: CASSFGTSGPLETQYF. The full variable domain, completed using reference TRBV7-2 and TRBJ2-5, is GAGVSQSPSNKVTEKGKDVELRCDPISGHTALYWYRQSLGQGLEFLIYFQGNSAPDKSGLPSDRFSAERTGGSVSTLTIQRTQQEDSAVYLCASSFGTSGPLETQYFGPGTRLLVL.

A note on this clonotype: One junction end disagrees with the germline gene, perhaps due to a read error. V usage is TRBV11-1 and J usage is TRBJ2-3; 7 bases fit TRBD2. The CDR3 runs 15 residues. The germline V gene encodes CDR1 SGHAT and CDR2 FQDESV (reference sequence). The CDR3 here is CASSLSSGPTDTQYF. The CDR3 bases are TGTGCCAGCAGCTTATCTAGCGGACCCACAGATACACAGTATTTT.

This rearrangement joins TRBV2 to TRBJ2-5, with a possible D match to TRBD1 (6 bases). Looked up from germline, CDR1 is SNHLY and CDR2 is FYNNEI. The CDR3 runs 14 residues. V lost 2 bases to trimming and J lost 11 bases, with 18 bases between them. The CDR3 region has the DNA TGTGCCAGCAGTGAACAGGGGTCTTTAGGTGAGCAGTACTTC. The encoded protein is CASSEQGSLGEQYF.

This clonotype was seen only a few times. The chain couples TRBV5-1 to TRBJ2-3; D gene uncertain. The germline V and J ends were trimmed by 1 base and 4 bases, with 7 bases remaining between them. The CDR3 covers 13 residues. CDR1 and CDR2 from the germline V gene are SGHRS and YFSETQ. CDR3 region: CASSLKLPDTQYF. CDR3 nucleotide sequence: TGCGCCAGCAGCTTGAAGCTCCCAGATACGCAGTATTTT.